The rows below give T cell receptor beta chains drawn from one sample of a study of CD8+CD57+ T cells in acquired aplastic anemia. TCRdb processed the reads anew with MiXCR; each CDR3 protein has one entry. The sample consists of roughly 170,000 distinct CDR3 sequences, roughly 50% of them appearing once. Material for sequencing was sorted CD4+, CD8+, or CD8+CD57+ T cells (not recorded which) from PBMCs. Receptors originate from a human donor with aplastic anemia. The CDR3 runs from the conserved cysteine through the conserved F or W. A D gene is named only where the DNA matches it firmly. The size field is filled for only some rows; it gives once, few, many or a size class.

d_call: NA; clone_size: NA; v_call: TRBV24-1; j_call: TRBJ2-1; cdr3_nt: TGTGCCACCAGTTCAGGGGCCCAAGGGTACAATGAGCAGTTCTTC; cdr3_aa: CATSSGAQGYNEQFF
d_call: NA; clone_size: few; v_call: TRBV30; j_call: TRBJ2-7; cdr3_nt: TGTGCCTGGAGCGTCGGCGGGGCGCGGCCTTACGAGCAGTACTTC; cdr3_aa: CAWSVGGARPYEQYF
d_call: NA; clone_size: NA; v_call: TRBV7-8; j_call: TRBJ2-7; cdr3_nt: TGTGCCAGCAGCCCACCAGGGGGGGTTTGGTACGAGCAGTACTTC; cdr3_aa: CASSPPGGVWYEQYF
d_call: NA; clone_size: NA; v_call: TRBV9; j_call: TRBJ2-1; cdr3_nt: TGTGCCAGCAGCGTAGGAGGGGGAGGGCCCATTGAGCAGTTCTTC; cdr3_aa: CASSVGGGGPIEQFF
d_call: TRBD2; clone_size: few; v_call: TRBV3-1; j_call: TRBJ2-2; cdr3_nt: TGTGCCAGCACCTTGACGGGGGGGGTAAACACCGGGGAGCTGTTTTTT; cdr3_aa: CASTLTGGVNTGELFF
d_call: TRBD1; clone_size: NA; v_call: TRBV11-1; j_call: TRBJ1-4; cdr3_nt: TGTGCCAGCAGCCGCGGGACAGTGGCAACTAATGAAAAACTGTTTTTT; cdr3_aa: CASSRGTVATNEKLFF
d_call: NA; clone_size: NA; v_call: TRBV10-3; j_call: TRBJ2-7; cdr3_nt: TGTGCCATCAGTCCCGGGGGACGCTCCTACGAGCAGTACTTC; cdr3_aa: CAISPGGRSYEQYF
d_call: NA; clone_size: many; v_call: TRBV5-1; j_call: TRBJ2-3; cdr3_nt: TGCGCCAGCAGCACTAGGACAGCCTCAGATACGCAGTATTTT; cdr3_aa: CASSTRTASDTQYF
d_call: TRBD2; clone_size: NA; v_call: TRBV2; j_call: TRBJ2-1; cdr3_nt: TGTGCCAGCAGTGGGACTAGCGGGAGCAATGAGCAGTTCTTC; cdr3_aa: CASSGTSGSNEQFF
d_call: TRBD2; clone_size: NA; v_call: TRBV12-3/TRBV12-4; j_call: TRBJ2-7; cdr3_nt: TGTGCCAGCACCAGCGGGGCAAGGTACGAGCAGTACTTC; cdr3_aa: CASTSGARYEQYF
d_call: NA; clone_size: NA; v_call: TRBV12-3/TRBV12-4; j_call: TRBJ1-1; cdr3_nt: TGTGCCAGCAGTCCTCCTCGAATAGGTGGTTGGACTGAAGCTTTCTTT; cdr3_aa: CASSPPRIGGWTEAFF
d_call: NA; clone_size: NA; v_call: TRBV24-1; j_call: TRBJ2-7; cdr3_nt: TGTGCCACCATAAGGAGTTACGAGCAGTACTTC; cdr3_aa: CATIRSYEQYF
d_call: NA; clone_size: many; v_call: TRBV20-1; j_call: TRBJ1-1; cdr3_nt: TGCAGTGCTAGAGATGGTATCGCGCGCGGCGTAGCTTTCTTT; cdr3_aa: CSARDGIARGVAFF
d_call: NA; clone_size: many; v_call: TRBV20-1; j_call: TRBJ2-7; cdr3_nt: TGCAGTGCCAGGGGAGCAGGGAGTCTCGCCTACGAGCAGTACTTC; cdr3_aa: CSARGAGSLAYEQYF
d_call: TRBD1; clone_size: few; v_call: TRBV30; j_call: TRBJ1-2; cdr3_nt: TGTGCCTATGACAGGGATGGCCGTGGCTACACCTTC; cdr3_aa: CAYDRDGRGYTF
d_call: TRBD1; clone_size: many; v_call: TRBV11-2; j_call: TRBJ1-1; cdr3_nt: TGTGCCAGCAGCTTAGGACAGGGCCCTTATGAAGCTTTCTTT; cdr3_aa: CASSLGQGPYEAFF